This TCR beta chain was documented in a study of blood T cell repertoires in COVID-19 (dated by TCRdb to about 2020). Study-level background: Samples from collaborators originated in the United States, Italy and Spain and spanned both the acute and convalescent phases of COVID-19. The material from the prospective study consisted of cDNA or gDNA derived from T cells, B-cell-depleted T cells, or PBMCs. The dataset comprised deeply sampled blood TCRbeta repertoires from subjects exposed to, actively infected with, or recovered from COVID-19. A freely available public database, intended as a resource for researchers studying the immune response to SARS-CoV-2, is where the repertoires were released. Samples were obtained from the ongoing ImmuneRACE study (first 160 participants) and from over 1,000 subjects provided by 6 global collaborators. A de-identified subject ID, COVID-19 status, age in years and sex were almost always included in the sample metadata. Where HLA class I and class II types were available, the types were taken from metadata supplied by the sample provider, not from assay-based typing. Overall study outcomes, separate from this receptor: Clinical and demographic metadata were provided uncurated, with the amount varying by source and participant.

CDR1 SEHNR and CDR2 FQNEAQ were looked up in the germline V gene (reference sequence). Including the terminal cysteine and phenylalanine, the CDR3 comprises 13 residues. CDR3 DNA is the only sequence kept; it has 39 bases, read in frame from the first base. Trimming at the junction amounts to 2 bases on V and 5 bases on J, and the germline ends lie 10 bases apart. For this clone: The antigen it recognizes is unknown. Per-nucleotide qualities are absent, and no much larger clonotype sits a single base away.

TCRbeta CDR3 regions were amplified from genomic DNA by means of the immunoSEQ Assay, a bias-controlled multiplex PCR. Turning to the authors' computational methods: Nucleated cell counts per sample were estimated from amplification of reference gene primers within the assay. To quantify the absolute abundance of each unique TCRbeta CDR3 rearrangement, sequence reads were collapsed and filtered. For each sample, productive Simpson clonality was calculated as the square root of Simpson's diversity index over productive rearrangements. TCRdb re-hosts the immuneACCESS table, in-frame sequences only. Its copies lack some clones; in the studies checked, an unresolved V gene accounts for under half of them, and the cause for the rest is not known. V, J and clone size are taken as reported in that table, and D and trimming were inferred from the DNA itself. The sample records about 260,000 clones, around 86% of which are singletons. The biggest ten clones account for over 1.2% of the sample.

A second Seattle source provided samples from volunteer blood donors who had recovered from COVID-19. The collaborating institutions used their own protocols to collect whole blood in K2EDTA tubes. For TCRbeta analysis, collaborators shipped samples in one of three forms: frozen whole blood, isolated PBMCs, or DNA extracted from either of those sample types. The chain links TRBV7-9 with TRBJ2-7; too little of a D gene remains to name it. The TCR originated in a middle-aged woman who had recovered from COVID-19. The sample taken for sequencing was peripheral blood. CDR3 region: CASSLLREDEQYF. The DNA sequence is as follows: TGTGCCAGCAGCTTATTACGCGAGGACGAGCAGTACTTC.